This TCR beta chain was sequenced during a study of CD8 T cells in ankylosing spondylitis. This clonotype was found many times. Its matching antigen is unknown. For TCR beta, libraries came from quantitative 5'-RACE with molecular barcodes. TCRdb fed the 5' RACE reads into MiXCR, producing one record per CDR3 protein. This table holds about 250,000 distinct CDR3 sequences, around 32% found once. Study findings and constraints: Relatively rare in peripheral blood, disease-linked clones were also CD8+. Disease-linked clones were reportedly significantly enriched in matched ankylosing spondylitis synovial fluid. A motif in TCR beta, a set of roughly eight highly homologous variants, appeared characteristic of ankylosing spondylitis blood.

CDR1 and CDR2 (germline): WSHSY, SAAADI. Trimming stripped 7 bases from V and 4 bases from J, with 8 bases between. The CDR3 has 11 amino acids. Sequenced material: blood, either unsorted or a sorted T cell fraction (not recorded which). The sequence came from a male donor with ankylosing spondylitis or in good health (not recorded which). The rearrangement links TRBV10-2 to TRBJ2-7; possible D gene TRBD1, 6 bases. CDR3 region: CASTDSYEQYF. The CDR3 coding sequence is TGCGCCAGCACGGACAGTTACGAGCAGTACTTC.